The entry below gives a single T cell receptor beta chain sequence along with its context. Authors' methods: The assay estimated nucleated cells by amplifying reference gene primers. Produced via immunoSEQ multiplex PCR; TCRdb's table is partial and in-frame only. From that table come the V and J calls and clone size; the DNA was used to work out D and trimming. The sample yields about 160,000 clones, over 80% seen once. The sample is drawn from a study of blood T cell repertoires in COVID-19. The wider study: The study drew acute and convalescent COVID-19 samples from the United States, Italy and Spain. The analysed material was cDNA or gDNA that came from T cells, B-cell-depleted T cells, or PBMCs.

The germline CDR1 and CDR2 sequences are SGDLS and YYNGEE. CDR3 length equals 15 residues. V shed 0 bases and J 8 bases; nucleotides not matched to a gene: 7. The sequenced sample was peripheral blood. V and J are TRBV9 and TRBJ2-2; TRBD1 aligns across 7 bases. The sequence derives from a woman of 80 years or more with active or convalescent COVID-19. CDR3 DNA: TGTGCCAGCAGCGTAGGACAGGGTTTTACGGGGGAGCTGTTTTTT. Translation: CASSVGQGFTGELFF.